These 18 T cell receptor beta chains were sequenced from one sample in a study of T-cell reconstitution after alpha-beta-depleted transplantation in children. The TCRbeta library incorporated unique molecular identifiers. A single record per CDR3 protein comes from TCRdb applying MiXCR to the PCR reads. The sample comprises tens of thousands of distinct CDR3 sequences, roughly 5.7% of which are singletons, and around 7% rests with the top ten. The source was PBMCs, mostly from graft donor cells, collected 180 days after TCRalphabeta/CD19-depleted stem cell transplant. These receptors came from a male patient between 10 and 17 years old who had a stem cell transplant for acute myeloid leukemia, so the T cells may come from the graft donor.

This clonotype was detected ten times or more. The chain links TRBV20-1 to TRBJ2-7, with a tentative D call TRBD2 (5 bases). Germline assignment: CDR1 DFQATT and CDR2 SNEGSKA (reference sequence). CDR3 size: 15 residues. The V gene lost 3 bases and the J gene lost 2 bases, with 17 bases spanning the gap. The CDR3 DNA is TGCAGTGCTAGGACTTCGGCGGGTTCCCCCTACGAGCAGTACTTC. Its translation: CSARTSAGSPYEQYF.

At least ten counts were recorded for this clonotype. The gene calls are TRBV6-1 and TRBJ2-7; D might be TRBD1 (6 bases). Germline CDR1 and CDR2: MNHNS and SASEGT. This CDR3 contains 15 residues. Trimming removed 3 bases from V and 0 bases from J, with 12 bases in between. The CDR3 nucleotides are TGTGCCAGCAGTGAGGGACAACTTAGCTCCTACGAGCAGTACTTC. It is translated as CASSEGQLSSYEQYF.

This clonotype was seen ten or more times. The V gene is TRBV3-1, the J gene TRBJ2-2; tentatively, D is TRBD2 (6 bases). Germline CDR1 reads LGHDT; CDR2 reads YNNKEL (reference sequence). The CDR3 extends over 15 amino acids. V dropped 4 bases and J dropped 1 base, with 10 bases sitting between them. The chain's CDR3 is CASSLGTVNTGELFF. The CDR3 bases are TGTGCCAGCAGCCTCGGGACTGTGAACACCGGGGAGCTGTTTTTT.

This clonotype counts as medium-sized (0.01 to 0.1%). The chain recombines TRBV5-1 with TRBJ2-7; D is unresolved. CDR1 and CDR2 (germline): SGHRS, YFSETQ. V was shortened by 1 base and J by 3 bases, with 14 bases between the two germline ends. The CDR3 is 15 amino acids. Written as DNA, the CDR3 is TGCGCCAGCAGCTTGATGGCCGGTACATACTACGAGCAGTACTTC. This translates into CASSLMAGTYYEQYF.

This clonotype has ten or more counts. The rearrangement joins TRBV20-1 to TRBJ1-5, with D possibly matching TRBD1 (6 bases). The CDR3 contains 15 residues. The ends were cut back, 0 bases at V and 7 bases at J, with 16 bases in the middle. CDR1 is DFQATT and CDR2 is SNEGSKA in the germline V gene (reference sequence). The CDR3 is CSARDPNRVYQPQHF. The CDR3 coding sequence is TGCAGTGCTAGAGATCCGAACAGGGTGTACCAGCCCCAGCATTTT.

This clonotype was recorded many times. The chain employs TRBV27 and TRBJ2-1; D may match TRBD1 or TRBD2 (6 bases each). From germline, CDR1 is MNHEY and CDR2 SMNVEV (reference sequence). The ends were cut back, 2 bases at V and 8 bases at J, with 10 bases in the middle. The CDR3 consists of 13 residues. For the CDR3, the DNA is TGTGCCAGCAGTTTACGGGGGCCGGATGAGCAGTTCTTC. It is translated as CASSLRGPDEQFF.

This clonotype was picked up many times. This chain uses TRBV30 with TRBJ1-1; D possibly corresponds to TRBD1 (6 bases). Germline V gives CDR1 GTSNPN, CDR2 SVGIG (reference sequence). V gave up 0 bases and J gave up 4 bases, with 9 bases separating them. The CDR3 covers 13 residues. The CDR3 DNA reads as TGTGCCTGGAGTGTACAGGGTGTCACTGAAGCTTTCTTT. Translated: CAWSVQGVTEAFF.

This clonotype was found many times. The J gene is TRBJ2-7, the V gene TRBV6-5; D might be TRBD2 (6 bases). Germline V gives CDR1 MNHEY, CDR2 SVGAGI. CDR3 length: 13 amino acids. V lost 4 bases, J lost 6 bases, and 13 bases lay in between. The CDR3 loop is CASSWWEAGEQYF. CDR3 sequence (DNA): TGTGCCAGCAGTTGGTGGGAGGCCGGCGAGCAGTACTTC.

This clonotype showed up many times. This chain links TRBV6-5 with TRBJ2-3, with 10 bases matching TRBD2. The germline CDR1 and CDR2 sequences are MNHEY and SVGAGI. Trimming removed 6 bases from V and 1 base from J; junction bases left unmatched: 4. The CDR3 contains 15 residues. The CDR3 is CASSRAGGGTDTQYF. CDR3 bases: TGTGCCAGCAGCAGAGCGGGAGGGGGCACAGATACGCAGTATTTT.

The sample holds many counts of this clonotype. The rearrangement uses TRBV7-9 and TRBJ2-3; either TRBD1 or TRBD2 may supply D (5 bases each). Germline V lookup: CDR1 SEHNR, CDR2 FQNEAQ (reference sequence). This CDR3 has 17 amino acids. V was clipped by 8 bases and J by 0 bases, with 21 bases between them. The CDR3: CASPTGAGPLSTDTQYF. DNA for the CDR3: TGTGCCAGCCCAACCGGGGCAGGGCCCCTTAGCACAGATACGCAGTATTTT.

This clonotype has a count of ten or more. The chain recombines TRBV20-1 with TRBJ2-1; D possibly corresponds to TRBD2 (6 bases). The CDR3 contains 16 residues. Trimming removed 2 bases at V and 5 bases at J, with 19 bases between. Germline-derived CDR1 and CDR2 are DFQATT and SNEGSKA (reference sequence). For the CDR3, the DNA is TGCAGTGCTAGATCAAACGGGGGAGCGCTGAACAATGAGCAGTTCTTC. This sequence encodes CSARSNGGALNNEQFF.

Many counts were recorded for this clonotype. J is TRBJ1-5 and V is TRBV19, with 7 bases identical to TRBD1. With V trimmed by 1 base and J by 1 base, 7 bases remained unmatched. The CDR3 spans 17 residues. Germline-derived CDR1 and CDR2 are LNHDA and SQIVND (reference sequence). The CDR3 loop is CASSIAGRGVSNQPQHF. Written as DNA, the CDR3 is TGTGCCAGTAGTATAGCGGGCAGGGGGGTGAGCAATCAGCCCCAGCATTTT.

The rearrangement uses TRBV18 and TRBJ2-3, with TRBD2 matching 7 bases. This CDR3 spans 16 amino acids. J lost 0 bases, V lost 3 bases, and 6 bases had no gene match. From germline, CDR1 is KGHSH and CDR2 LQKENI. CDR3 nucleotide sequence: TGTGCCAGCTCACCCGTCAGCGGGGTTAGCACAGATACGCAGTATTTT. Translated, it gives CASSPVSGVSTDTQYF.

This clonotype was counted many times. V gene TRBV5-6 combines with J gene TRBJ2-7, with 9 bases identical to TRBD1. The V gene end was trimmed by 4 bases and the J gene end by 2 bases; junction bases not matched to a gene: 4. CDR1 and CDR2 (germline): SGHDT, YYEEEE. The CDR3 is 14 amino acids. The CDR3 sequence: CASSQRQGAYEQYF. CDR3 nucleotides: TGTGCCAGCAGCCAAAGACAGGGGGCCTACGAGCAGTACTTC.

This clonotype was recorded many times. V and J are TRBV21-1 and TRBJ1-1; TRBD1 reflects the table's D call only, with no check against the DNA. TRBV21-1 is a documented pseudogene. The CDR3 has 16 amino acids. CDR3 in amino acids: CASSKERVTGGTEAFF. In DNA form, the CDR3 reads TGTGCCAGCAGCAAAGAACGGGTGACAGGGGGCACTGAAGCTTTCTTT.

This clonotype was recorded many times. The V call is TRBV7-2, the J call TRBJ2-1, with 9 nucleotides matching TRBD1. This CDR3 is 17 amino acids long. Trimming removed 4 bases from V and 7 bases from J; junction bases left unmatched: 14. Germline V gene data show CDR1 as SGHTA and CDR2 as FQGNSA. For the CDR3, the DNA is TGTGCCAGCAGCTCGTCCTCCGGGACAGGGTCTCAAAATGAGCAGTTCTTC. Translation gives CASSSSSGTGSQNEQFF. Complete variable domain (other parts from reference TRBV7-2 and TRBJ2-1): GAGVSQSPSNKVTEKGKDVELRCDPISGHTALYWYRQSLGQGLEFLIYFQGNSAPDKSGLPSDRFSAERTGGSVSTLTIQRTQQEDSAVYLCASSSSSGTGSQNEQFFGPGTRLTVL.

This clonotype was picked up many times. This chain joins TRBV5-6 and TRBJ2-3; possibly TRBD2 for D (6 bases). Germline V lookup: CDR1 SGHDT, CDR2 YYEEEE. The CDR3 is made up of 16 amino acids. V was shortened by 0 bases and J by 2 bases, with 13 bases between the two germline ends. The CDR3 DNA reads as TGTGCCAGCAGCTTGGATAGCGGTCGCTTCACAGATACGCAGTATTTT. Amino acids: CASSLDSGRFTDTQYF.

This clonotype was counted a few times. A much larger clone is a single base away; this may be a read error. The chain recombines TRBV2 with TRBJ1-2; TRBD1 aligns across 7 bases. The CDR3 spans 13 residues. Germline-derived CDR1 and CDR2 are SNHLY and FYNNEI. Trimming at V came to 6 bases and at J to 3 bases, leaving 4 bases not matched to a gene. CDR3 region: CASSPDRDYGYTF. The CDR3 region has the DNA TGTGCCAGCAGCCCAGACAGGGACTATGGCTACACCTTC.